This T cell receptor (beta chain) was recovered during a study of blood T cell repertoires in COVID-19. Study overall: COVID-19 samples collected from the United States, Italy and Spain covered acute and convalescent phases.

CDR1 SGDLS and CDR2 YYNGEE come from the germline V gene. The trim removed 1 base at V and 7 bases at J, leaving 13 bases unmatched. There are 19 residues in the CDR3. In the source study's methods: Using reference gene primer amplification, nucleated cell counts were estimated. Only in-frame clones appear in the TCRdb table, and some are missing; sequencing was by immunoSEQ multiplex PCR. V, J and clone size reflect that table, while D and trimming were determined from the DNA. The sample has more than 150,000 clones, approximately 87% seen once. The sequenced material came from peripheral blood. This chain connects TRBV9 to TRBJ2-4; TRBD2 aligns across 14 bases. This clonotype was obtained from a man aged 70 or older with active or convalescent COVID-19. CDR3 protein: CASSVTSSGLAGAGNIQYF. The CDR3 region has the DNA TGTGCCAGCAGCGTAACGTCGTCGGGACTAGCGGGGGCGGGGAACATTCAGTACTTC. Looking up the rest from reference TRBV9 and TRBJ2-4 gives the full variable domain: DSGVTQTPKHLITATGQRVTLRCSPRSGDLSVYWYQQSLDQGLQFLIQYYNGEERAKGNILERFSAQQFPDLHSELNLSSLELGDSALYFCASSVTSSGLAGAGNIQYFGAGTRLSVL.